Detailed here is one T cell receptor beta chain. Only a few counts were recorded for this clone. Its antigen specificity is not known. Base qualities are missing; no much larger clone stands one base away. Using the deep immunoSEQ assay, TCR CDR3 regions were amplified from genomic DNA by multiplex PCR. Extracted genomic DNA from each cell subset was spread evenly across all wells of several immunoSEQ 96-well plates, with each plate serving as a replicate. For sorted subsets, roughly 200 ng of genomic DNA, equivalent to 25,000 to 35,000 T cell genomes, went into each replicate PCR. Purified libraries were quantified with a Qubit 3.0 fluorometer, sized on a Bioanalyzer 2100, and re-quantified with the KAPA Library Quantification kit. Each immunoSEQ 96-well plate was sequenced on its own single-read 150-cycle Illumina NextSeq 550 flow cell. The published analysis was carried out like this. Because only junctional sequences without quality scores were contained in the immunoSEQ output, filtering matching that applied to full-length reads could not be performed. Sequences were annotated with PyIR, a Python wrapper for IgBLAST v1.9, and V/J genes and CDR3 were assigned using IMGT germline references. Any read was removed if the V/J assignment was weak (E-value above 1e-6), the CDR3 was missing, or the read contained stop codons, out-of-frame junctions, or ambiguous translated residues. V3J clonotypes were defined by identical inferred V gene, J gene, and CDR3 amino acid sequence. To compute the percentage overlap between repertoires, the number of shared unique clonotypes was divided by the size of the smaller repertoire. Repertoire richness was assessed with RTK rarefaction, the Chao1 estimator, and Recon v2.1 estimates of unobserved clonotypes. Generation probabilities were computed with OLGA for all TCRbeta clonotypes obtained by the gDNA method from four donors. This is the immuneACCESS table as TCRdb keeps it, with only in-frame sequences that have V and J called. A part of the clones is gone; compared with another copy, unresolved V genes explain less than half, and the rest is unexplained. V and J calls and clone size are those listed in that table; D and trimming were worked out from the DNA. This sample has 950,000 to 1,300,000 clones in its table, and around 76% of those were observed once. Together, the top ten hold about 1.5% of the sample.

The data stem from a study of shared clonotypes between healthy human individuals (dated by TCRdb to about 2020). General notes on the study: The cohort comprised a couple of women and a few men aged 18 to 49 years. Libraries were prepared and TCR repertoires were sequenced by different laboratories using diverse techniques, in order to increase sequencing depth and limit assay-specific biases. Between about 0.85 and 8.9 billion PBMCs per donor were obtained by leukapheresis. Per donor, three plates each were used for CD4 naive and CD4 memory, two for CD8 naive, and one for CD8 memory. The study deeply sequenced blood TCR repertoires of five healthy adults to estimate repertoire size and the extent of clonotype sharing between individuals.

The cysteine opens and the phenylalanine closes a CDR3 of 17 amino acids. The only DNA kept is the CDR3, 51 bases in frame from the first base. CDR1 and CDR2 were assigned from the germline V gene (reference sequence) as SGHKS and YYEKEE. V is reduced by 0 bases and J by 0 bases, leaving a spacing of 10 bases between them. The paper as a whole reports these results and caveats: Rarefaction of sorted-subset datasets indicated incomplete sequencing despite the large sequencing depth. Compared with non-shared clonotypes, clonotypes shared by all four sorted-subset donors had higher generation probabilities. Approximately 5% of naive CD4, more than 3% of naive CD8, 2% to 2.5% of memory CD4, and approximately 0.39% of memory CD8 clonotypes were shared across several donors. Because the study included only a small number of donors, the genetic and exposure-history diversity represented was limited. Pairwise subsampling indicated that sequencing depth was expected to affect the degree of clonotype sharing among donors. Sampling was restricted to blood, and TCR repertoires in tissues likely differ from the TCR repertoires found in blood. Naive subsets generally had larger estimated clonotype richness than memory subsets.

Healthy HIV-negative adults with no recently reported acute infections or vaccinations were included as donors. Only Caucasian adults living in Nashville, Tennessee, USA were represented among the donors. CD4+ T cells were enriched by magnetic negative selection, after which naive cells were positively selected on CD45RA and the negative fraction was taken as the memory subset. Blood was collected by leukapheresis, and PBMCs were isolated by Ficoll-Histopaque density gradient centrifugation and then cryopreserved in liquid nitrogen vapor phase. Analytical flow cytometry was used to check the purity and quantity of every magnetically sorted T cell population. Genomic DNA was isolated from each sorted fraction and quantified by UV absorbance on a Nanodrop 2000c.

The chain is assembled from TRBV5-5 and TRBJ2-6, with no reliable assignment of the D segment. The source is a man in his late teens or twenties in good health. Sequences were obtained from memory CD4+ T cells sorted from blood. The cell subset or site label on this specimen signifies: CD45RA-negative fraction. The nucleotide sequence reads TGTGCCAGCAGCTTGGCCATACGCAGCTCTGGGGCCAACGTCCTGACTTTC. Its protein is CASSLAIRSSGANVLTF.